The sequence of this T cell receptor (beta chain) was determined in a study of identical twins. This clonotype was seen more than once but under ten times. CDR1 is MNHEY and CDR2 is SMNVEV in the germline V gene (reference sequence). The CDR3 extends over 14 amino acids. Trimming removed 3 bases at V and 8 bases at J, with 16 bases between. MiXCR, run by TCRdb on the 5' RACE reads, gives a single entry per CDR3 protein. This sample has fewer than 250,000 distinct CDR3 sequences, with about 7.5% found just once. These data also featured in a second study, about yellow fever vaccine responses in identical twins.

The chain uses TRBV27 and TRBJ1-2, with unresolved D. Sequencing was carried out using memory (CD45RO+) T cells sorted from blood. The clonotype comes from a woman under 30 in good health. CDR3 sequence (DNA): TGTGCCAGCAGTTTTCGGAATCCCCTTCTGGGCTACACCTTC. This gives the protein CASSFRNPLLGYTF.